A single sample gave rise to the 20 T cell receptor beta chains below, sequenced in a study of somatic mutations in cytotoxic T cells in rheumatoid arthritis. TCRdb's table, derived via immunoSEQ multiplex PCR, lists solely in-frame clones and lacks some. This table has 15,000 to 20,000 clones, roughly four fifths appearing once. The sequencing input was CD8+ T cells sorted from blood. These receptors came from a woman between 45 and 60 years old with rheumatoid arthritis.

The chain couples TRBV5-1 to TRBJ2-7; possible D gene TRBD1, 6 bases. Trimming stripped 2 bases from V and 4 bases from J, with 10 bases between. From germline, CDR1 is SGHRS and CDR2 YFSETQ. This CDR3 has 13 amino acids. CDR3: CASSFPGQYEQYF. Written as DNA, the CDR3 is TGCGCCAGCAGCTTCCCAGGACAGTACGAGCAGTACTTC.

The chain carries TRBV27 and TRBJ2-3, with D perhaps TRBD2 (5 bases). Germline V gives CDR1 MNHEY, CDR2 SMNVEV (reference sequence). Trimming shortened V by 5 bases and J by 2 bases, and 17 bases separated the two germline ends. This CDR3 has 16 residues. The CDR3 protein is CASSPGVAALTDTQYF. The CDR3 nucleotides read TGTGCCAGCAGTCCCGGGGTAGCAGCCCTCACAGATACGCAGTATTTT.

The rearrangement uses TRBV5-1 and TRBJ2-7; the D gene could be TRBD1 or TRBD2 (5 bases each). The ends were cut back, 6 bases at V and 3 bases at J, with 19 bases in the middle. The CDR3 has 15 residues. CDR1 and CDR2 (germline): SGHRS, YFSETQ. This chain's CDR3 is CASNDVGTYDYEQYF. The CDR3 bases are TGCGCCAGCAACGACGTCGGGACCTACGACTACGAGCAGTACTTC.

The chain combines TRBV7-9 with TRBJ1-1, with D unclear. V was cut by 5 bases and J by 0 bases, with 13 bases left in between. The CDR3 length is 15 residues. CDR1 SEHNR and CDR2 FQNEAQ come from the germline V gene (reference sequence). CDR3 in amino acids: CASSPDGFMNTEAFF. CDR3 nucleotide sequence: TGTGCCAGCAGCCCGGACGGTTTTATGAACACTGAAGCTTTCTTT.

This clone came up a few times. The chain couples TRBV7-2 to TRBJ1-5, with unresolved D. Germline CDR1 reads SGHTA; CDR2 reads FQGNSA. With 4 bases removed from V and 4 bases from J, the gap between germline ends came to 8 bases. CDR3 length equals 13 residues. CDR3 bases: TGTGCCAGCAGCTCCACGGGTAATCAGCCCCAGCATTTT. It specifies CASSSTGNQPQHF.

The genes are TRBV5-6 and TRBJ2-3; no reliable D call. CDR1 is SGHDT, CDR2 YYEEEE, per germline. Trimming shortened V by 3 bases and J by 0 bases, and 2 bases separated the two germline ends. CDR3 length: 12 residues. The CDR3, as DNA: TGTGCCAGCAGCTCTAGCACAGATACGCAGTATTTT. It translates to CASSSSTDTQYF.

The chain's CDR3 is CASSLAPNYEQYF. CDR3 sequence (DNA): TGTGCCAGCAGCTTAGCCCCAAACTACGAGCAGTACTTC. The V and J genes are TRBV7-2 and TRBJ2-7; D remains ambiguous. The germline gives CDR1 SGHTA, CDR2 FQGNSA. CDR3 size: 13 residues. Trimming took 0 bases from V and 3 from J, leaving 6 bases between them.

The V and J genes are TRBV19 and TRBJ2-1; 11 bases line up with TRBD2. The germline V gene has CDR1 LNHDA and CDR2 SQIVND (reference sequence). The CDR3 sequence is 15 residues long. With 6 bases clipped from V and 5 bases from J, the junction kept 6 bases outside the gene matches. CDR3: CASSLSGRADNEQFF. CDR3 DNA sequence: TGTGCCAGTAGCCTTAGCGGGAGGGCGGACAATGAGCAGTTCTTC.

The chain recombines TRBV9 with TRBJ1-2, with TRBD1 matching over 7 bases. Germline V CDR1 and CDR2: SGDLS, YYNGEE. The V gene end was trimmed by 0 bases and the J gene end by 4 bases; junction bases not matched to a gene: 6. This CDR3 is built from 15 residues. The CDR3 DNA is TGTGCCAGCAGCGTAGTGGGAGGGGGCCTCTATGGCTACACCTTC. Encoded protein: CASSVVGGGLYGYTF.

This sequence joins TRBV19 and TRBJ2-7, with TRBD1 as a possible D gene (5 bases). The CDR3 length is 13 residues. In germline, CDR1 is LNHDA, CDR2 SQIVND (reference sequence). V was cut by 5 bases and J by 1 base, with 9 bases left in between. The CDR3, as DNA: TGTGCCAGTAGTCCGGACATTTCCTACGAGCAGTACTTC. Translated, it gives CASSPDISYEQYF.

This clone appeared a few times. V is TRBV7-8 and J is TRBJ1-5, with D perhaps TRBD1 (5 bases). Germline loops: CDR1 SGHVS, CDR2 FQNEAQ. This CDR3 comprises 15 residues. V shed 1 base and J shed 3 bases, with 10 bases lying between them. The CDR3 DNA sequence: TGTGCCAGCAGCTTAGGACAGCTTTTCAATCAGCCCCAGCATTTT. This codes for CASSLGQLFNQPQHF.

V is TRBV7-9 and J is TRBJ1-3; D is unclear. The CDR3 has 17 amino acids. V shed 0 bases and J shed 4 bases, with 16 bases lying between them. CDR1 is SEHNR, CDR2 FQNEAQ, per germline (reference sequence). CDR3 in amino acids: CASSLAPGSSPGNTIYF. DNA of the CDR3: TGTGCCAGCAGCTTAGCCCCGGGATCATCCCCCGGAAACACCATATATTTT.

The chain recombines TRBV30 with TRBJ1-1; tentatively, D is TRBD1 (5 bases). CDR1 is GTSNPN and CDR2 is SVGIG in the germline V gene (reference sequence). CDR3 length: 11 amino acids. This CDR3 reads CATDRNTEAFF. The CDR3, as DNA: TGTGCTACCGACAGGAACACTGAAGCTTTCTTT.

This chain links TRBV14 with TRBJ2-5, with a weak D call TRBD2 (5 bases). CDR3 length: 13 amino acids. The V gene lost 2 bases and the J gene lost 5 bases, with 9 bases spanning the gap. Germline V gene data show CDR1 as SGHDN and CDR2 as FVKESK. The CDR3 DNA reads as TGTGCCAGCAGCCAACTGGACTTGGAGACCCAGTACTTC. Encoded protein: CASSQLDLETQYF. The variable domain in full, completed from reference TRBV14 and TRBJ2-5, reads EAGVTQFPSHSVIEKGQTVTLRCDPISGHDNLYWYRRVMGKEIKFLLHFVKESKQDESGMPNNRFLAERTGGTYSTLKVQPAELEDSGVYFCASSQLDLETQYFGPGTRLLVL.

CDR3 sequence: CASRPGTGERCEQFF. The CDR3 bases are TGTGCAAGTCGCCCCGGGACAGGGGAGCGGTGTGAGCAGTTCTTC. This chain connects TRBV12-2 to TRBJ2-1; no check of the table's D call, TRBD1, against the DNA was made. TRBV12-2 is flagged as a pseudogene. The CDR3 totals 15 residues.

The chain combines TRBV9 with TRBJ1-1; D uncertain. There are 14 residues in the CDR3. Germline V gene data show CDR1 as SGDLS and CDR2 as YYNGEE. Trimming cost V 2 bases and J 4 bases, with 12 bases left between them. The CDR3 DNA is TGTGCCAGCAGCGTCTCTGGGGAGGGCACTGAAGCTTTCTTT. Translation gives CASSVSGEGTEAFF. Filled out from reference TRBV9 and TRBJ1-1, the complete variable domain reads DSGVTQTPKHLITATGQRVTLRCSPRSGDLSVYWYQQSLDQGLQFLIQYYNGEERAKGNILERFSAQQFPDLHSELNLSSLELGDSALYFCASSVSGEGTEAFFGQGTRLTVV.

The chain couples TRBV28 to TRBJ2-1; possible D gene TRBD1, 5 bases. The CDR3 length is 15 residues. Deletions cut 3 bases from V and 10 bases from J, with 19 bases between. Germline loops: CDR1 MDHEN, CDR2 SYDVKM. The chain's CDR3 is CASSFDSPTRSEQFF. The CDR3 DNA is TGTGCCAGCAGTTTCGACAGCCCGACCAGGTCGGAGCAGTTCTTC.

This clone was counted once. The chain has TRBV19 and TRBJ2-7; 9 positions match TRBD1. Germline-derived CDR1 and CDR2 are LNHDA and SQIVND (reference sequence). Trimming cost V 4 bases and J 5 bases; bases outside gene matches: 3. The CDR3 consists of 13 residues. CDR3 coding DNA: TGTGCCAGTAGTAACGGACAGGGGAACGAGCAGTACTTC. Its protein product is CASSNGQGNEQYF.

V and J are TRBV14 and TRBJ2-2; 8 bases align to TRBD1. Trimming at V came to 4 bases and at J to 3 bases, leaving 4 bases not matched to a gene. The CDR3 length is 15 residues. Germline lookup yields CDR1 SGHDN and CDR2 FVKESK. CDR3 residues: CASSPRGRHTGELFF. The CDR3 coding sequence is TGTGCCAGCAGCCCCAGGGGGCGCCACACCGGGGAGCTGTTTTTT. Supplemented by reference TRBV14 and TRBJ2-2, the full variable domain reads EAGVTQFPSHSVIEKGQTVTLRCDPISGHDNLYWYRRVMGKEIKFLLHFVKESKQDESGMPNNRFLAERTGGTYSTLKVQPAELEDSGVYFCASSPRGRHTGELFFGEGSRLTVL.

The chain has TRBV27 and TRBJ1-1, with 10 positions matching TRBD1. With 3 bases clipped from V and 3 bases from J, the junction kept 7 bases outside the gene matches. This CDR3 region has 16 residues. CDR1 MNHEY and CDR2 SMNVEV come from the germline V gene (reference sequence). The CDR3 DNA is TGTGCCAGCAGTTTCGACAGGGGGCGTTGGGACACTGAAGCTTTCTTT. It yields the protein CASSFDRGRWDTEAFF.